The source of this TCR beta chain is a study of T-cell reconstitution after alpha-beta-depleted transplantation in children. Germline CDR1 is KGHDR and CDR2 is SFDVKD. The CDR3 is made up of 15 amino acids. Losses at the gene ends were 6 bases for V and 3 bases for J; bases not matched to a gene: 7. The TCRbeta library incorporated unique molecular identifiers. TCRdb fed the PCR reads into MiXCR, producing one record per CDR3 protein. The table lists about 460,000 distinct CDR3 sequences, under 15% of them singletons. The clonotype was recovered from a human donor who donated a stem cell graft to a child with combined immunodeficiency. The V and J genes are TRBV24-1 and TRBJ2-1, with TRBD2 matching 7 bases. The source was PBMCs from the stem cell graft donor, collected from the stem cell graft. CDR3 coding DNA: TGTGCCACCAGTAACCTGGGGGGGAGCTACAATGAGCAGTTCTTC. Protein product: CATSNLGGSYNEQFF.